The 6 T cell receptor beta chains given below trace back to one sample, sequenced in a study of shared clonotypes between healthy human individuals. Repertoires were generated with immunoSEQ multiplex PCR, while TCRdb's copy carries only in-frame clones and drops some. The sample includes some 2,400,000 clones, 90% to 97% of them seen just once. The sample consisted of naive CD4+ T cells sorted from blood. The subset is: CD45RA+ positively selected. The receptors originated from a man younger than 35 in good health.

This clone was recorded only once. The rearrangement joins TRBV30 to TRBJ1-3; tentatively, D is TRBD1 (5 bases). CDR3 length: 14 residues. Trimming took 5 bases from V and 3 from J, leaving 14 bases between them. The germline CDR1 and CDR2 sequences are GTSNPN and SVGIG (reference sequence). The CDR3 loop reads CAWETGILGNTIYF. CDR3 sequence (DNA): TGTGCCTGGGAAACAGGCATCCTTGGAAACACCATATATTTT.

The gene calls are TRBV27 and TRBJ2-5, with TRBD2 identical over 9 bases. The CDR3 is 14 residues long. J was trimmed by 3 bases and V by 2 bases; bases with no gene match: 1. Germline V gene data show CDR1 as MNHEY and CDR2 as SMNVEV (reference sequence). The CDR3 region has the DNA TGTGCCAGCAGTTTACTAGCGGGGAAAGAGACCCAGTACTTC. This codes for CASSLLAGKETQYF.

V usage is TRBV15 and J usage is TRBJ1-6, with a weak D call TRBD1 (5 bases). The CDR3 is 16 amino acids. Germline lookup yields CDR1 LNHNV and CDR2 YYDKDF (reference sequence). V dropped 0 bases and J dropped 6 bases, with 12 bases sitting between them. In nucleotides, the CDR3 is TGTGCCACCAGCAGAGATAAGTTAGGGGTTAATTCACCCCTCCACTTT. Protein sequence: CATSRDKLGVNSPLHF.

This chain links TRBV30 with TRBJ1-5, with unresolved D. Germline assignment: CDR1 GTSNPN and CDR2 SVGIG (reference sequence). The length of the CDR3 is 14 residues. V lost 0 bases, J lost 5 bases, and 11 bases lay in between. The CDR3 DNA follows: TGTGCCTGGAGTGTTGGGCAGCTCGATCAGCCCCAGCATTTT. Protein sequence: CAWSVGQLDQPQHF.

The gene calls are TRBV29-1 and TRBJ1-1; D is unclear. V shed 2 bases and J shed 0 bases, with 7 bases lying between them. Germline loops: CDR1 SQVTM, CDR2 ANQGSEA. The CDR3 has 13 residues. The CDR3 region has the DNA TGCAGCGTTGAATCATCAGTGAACACTGAAGCTTTCTTT. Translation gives CSVESSVNTEAFF.

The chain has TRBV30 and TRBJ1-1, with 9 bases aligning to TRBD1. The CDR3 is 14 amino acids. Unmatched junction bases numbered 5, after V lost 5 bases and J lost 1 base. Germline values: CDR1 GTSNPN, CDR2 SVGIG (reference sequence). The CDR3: CAWVTGGENTEAFF. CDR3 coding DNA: TGTGCCTGGGTTACAGGGGGCGAGAACACTGAAGCTTTCTTT.